This T cell receptor (beta chain) was recovered during a study of shared clonotypes between healthy human individuals. Study-level information: Plates per donor: three CD4 naive, three CD4 memory, two CD8 naive, one CD8 memory. Findings of the study overall: The generation probabilities recorded for non-shared clonotypes fell below those of clonotypes shared by all four donors.

On this clone: Its target is unknown.

The germline V and J ends were trimmed by 1 base and 2 bases, with 16 bases remaining between them. The CDR3 length is 16 residues. CDR1 and CDR2 from the germline V gene are SGHNT and YYREEE (reference sequence). TCRdb keeps only in-frame clones here, not all; method: immunoSEQ multiplex PCR. The sample has 660,000 or so clones, about 95% seen once; the top ten hold about 0.12%. CD45RO-negative CD8 cells positively selected for CCR7 made up the naive population, which excluded terminally differentiated effector memory CD45RA+ cells. Sequencing used naive CD8+ T cells sorted from blood. The rearrangement joins TRBV5-4 to TRBJ2-7; D is perhaps TRBD1 or TRBD2 (5 bases each). This sequence originates from a woman aged 25-40 years in good health. CDR3 in amino acids: CASSLFRDRPAYEQYF. Here the CDR3 DNA reads TGTGCCAGCAGCTTGTTTCGGGACCGCCCCGCCTACGAGCAGTACTTC. Complete variable domain (other parts from reference TRBV5-4 and TRBJ2-7): ETGVTQSPTHLIKTRGQQVTLRCSSQSGHNTVSWYQQALGQGPQFIFQYYREEENGRGNFPPRFSGLQFPNYSSELNVNALELDDSALYLCASSLFRDRPAYEQYFGPGTRLTVT.